The clone carrying this T cell receptor beta chain has only a few counts. Its antigen is not known. The record originates from a study of blood T cells in healthy people across ages. The trim removed 4 bases at V and 4 bases at J, leaving 23 bases unmatched. Germline lookup yields CDR1 MNHEY and CDR2 SVGEGT. This CDR3 has 21 amino acids. Then a second PCR, running roughly 7 to 11 cycles, was carried out with a sample-barcoded 5' primer and a J-beta primer mix. TCRdb processed the 5' RACE reads anew with MiXCR; each CDR3 protein has one entry. This table has hundreds of thousands of distinct CDR3 sequences, 24% appearing once. Points from the study as a whole: Getting older went along with TCR beta diversity per million T cells dropping roughly linearly.

A minimum of 5 micrograms of total RNA was extracted per sample. This sample was shared with a second study, whose subject was T cells of mothers and their children.

The V call is TRBV6-2 or TRBV6-3, the J call TRBJ2-2; TRBD2 matches 8 bases. This sequence originates from a boy aged 10-17 years in good health. What was sequenced was blood. CDR3 DNA: TGTGCCAGCAGTTTCTCCCTCGGCGGGGGGCCCGGATTAGGTCTCACCGGGGAGCTGTTTTTT. This translates into CASSFSLGGGPGLGLTGELFF.